This T cell receptor (beta chain) was found in a study of early T cells in non-severe SARS-CoV-2 infection (dated by TCRdb to about 2021). Some background on the complete study: TCR sequencing used bulk RNA from unsorted whole blood, so alpha and beta chains could not be paired.

Libraries were prepared through 5' RACE. The reads were generated on a NextSeq 500. Unique molecular identifiers were attached to individual cDNA molecules in the TCR library protocol so that sequencing error and PCR bias could be corrected. Both TCR alpha and beta chains were sequenced, and tight co-correlation was observed between alpha and beta sequence abundances in each sample. For the original study's pipeline: Decombinator V4 was used to annotate TCR sequences for V gene, J gene and CDR3. TCRs were defined as expanded if a significant change between any two time points was detected under a Poisson model with p below 0.0001. TCR abundances were normalised to the total number of TCRs sequenced per sample and expressed as counts per million. MAIT TCRs were defined by TRAV1-2 paired with TRAJ12, TRAJ20 or TRAJ33, and iNKT TCRs by TRAV10 paired with TRAJ18. A search of VDJdb, accessed on 1 November 2021, was run for TCRs annotated to CMV, EBV and SARS-CoV-2, with TCRs annotated for multiple antigens excluded. TCRdb reanalyzed the raw reads on its own, using fastp at Q25 for trimming and MiXCR for clone calling, and kept in-frame beta chains. A single entry per CDR3 protein holds the most common genes and DNA from its merged rows. None of the V and J calls come from the authors' own analysis; TCRdb made them. The sample includes some 29,000 distinct CDR3 sequences, with roughly 5.6% observed a single time. The ten largest make up 4% to 5.5% of the sample.

A case-control design nested within a healthcare worker cohort in London, UK, was used, with weekly nasopharyngeal swab PCR tests and blood sampling performed. Between 23 and 31 March 2020, the week of the UK lockdown, healthcare workers were enrolled and then followed up weekly for as long as 16 weeks. This clonotype was recorded at least ten times. The target of this receptor is not known. No much larger clone is present one base from it, and per-base qualities are unavailable. Study-wide findings and limitations: VDJdb matching was skewed toward anti-spike CD8 responses, so virus-specific expansions were likely underestimated and private and CD4 specificities were missed.

V drops 5 bases and J drops 2 bases, leaving 16 bases in between. The CDR3 has 15 amino acids, counting the end cysteine and phenylalanine. The CDR3 DNA has 45 bases and is translated from base 1. CDR1 and CDR2 (SEHNR, FQNEAQ) derive from the germline V gene (reference sequence). The sequence was obtained from an adult who was a healthcare worker with PCR-confirmed SARS-CoV-2 infection or an uninfected control (not recorded which). Sequences were obtained from whole blood. This receptor chain uses TRBV7-9 and TRBJ2-7; TRBD2 is a possible D gene, resting on 5 matching bases. The CDR3: CASSAPDIAPYEQYF. The bases read TGTGCCAGCAGCGCCCCAGACATAGCGCCCTACGAGCAGTACTTC.